This T cell receptor (beta chain) was sequenced during a study of blood T cell repertoires in COVID-19. V dropped 4 bases and J dropped 4 bases, with 5 bases sitting between them. The CDR3 covers 12 residues. The germline CDR1 and CDR2 sequences are MGHDK and SYGVNS. TCRdb's table, derived via immunoSEQ multiplex PCR, lists solely in-frame clones and lacks some. This table has roughly 280,000 clones, under 95% appearing once. Sequencing used PBMCs or T cells enriched from blood (not recorded which). The rearrangement uses TRBV25-1 and TRBJ2-1; D is ambiguous. The receptor comes from a man in his forties who had been exposed to COVID-19. CDR3: CASSVTYNEQFF. The CDR3 region has the DNA TGTGCCAGCAGTGTAACTTACAATGAGCAGTTCTTC.